The next 18 T cell receptor beta chains were all read from a single sample in a study of cytotoxic CD8 clonotypes in ibrutinib-treated CLL. The method was immunoSEQ multiplex PCR; TCRdb's version includes in-frame clones alone and lacks a portion of them. There are about 250,000 clones in the sample; 70% occur only once, and just over 15% lies in the top ten. The sequencing used PBMCs, collected after 24 months of ibrutinib treatment. The receptors here all came from a human donor with chronic lymphocytic leukemia.

This clone was detected once. The rearrangement joins TRBV2 to TRBJ2-6, with a tentative D call TRBD1 (7 bases). The CDR3 covers 15 residues. The germline V and J ends were trimmed by 7 bases and 0 bases, with 10 bases remaining between them. Germline-derived CDR1 and CDR2 are SNHLY and FYNNEI. In DNA, the CDR3 is TGTGCCAGCAAGGAGGGGGCCTCTGGGGCCAACGTCCTGACTTTC. It is translated as CASKEGASGANVLTF.

This clone was seen only a few times. As DNA, the CDR3 is TGTGCCAGCAGCCCCCTAATGGGAGATACGCAGTATTTT. Translation gives CASSPLMGDTQYF. The gene calls are TRBV7-2 and TRBJ2-3; unclear D gene. This CDR3 spans 13 amino acids. Germline V gene lookup returns CDR1 SGHTA and CDR2 FQGNSA. Trimming took 5 bases from V and 5 from J, leaving 11 bases between them. Complete variable domain (other parts from reference TRBV7-2 and TRBJ2-3): GAGVSQSPSNKVTEKGKDVELRCDPISGHTALYWYRQSLGQGLEFLIYFQGNSAPDKSGLPSDRFSAERTGGSVSTLTIQRTQQEDSAVYLCASSPLMGDTQYFGPGTRLTVL.

The DNA for the CDR3 is TGCAGCGTACAACCGGCCCTTGGTCAGCCCCAGCATTTT. Protein product: CSVQPALGQPQHF. The V gene is TRBV29-1, the J gene TRBJ1-5, with D uncertain. V shed 6 bases and J shed 6 bases, with 15 bases lying between them. CDR1 is SQVTM, CDR2 ANQGSEA, per germline. The CDR3 runs 13 residues.

This clone turned up a few times. The chain recombines TRBV5-4 with TRBJ2-7, with TRBD2 identical over 7 bases. Germline CDR1 SGHNT, CDR2 YYREEE (reference sequence). Trimming removed 2 bases from V and 2 bases from J; junction bases left unmatched: 4. The CDR3 totals 14 residues. CDR3 nucleotides: TGTGCCAGCAGCTTACGGCGGGAGCCCTACGAGCAGTACTTC. Its translation is CASSLRREPYEQYF.

With respect to this clone: Sequence at one end of the junction differs from germline and may be a read error. J is TRBJ2-2 and V is TRBV19, with TRBD2 matching 10 bases. The CDR3 totals 16 residues. Germline V gene data show CDR1 as LNHDA and CDR2 as SQIVND (reference sequence). CDR3 protein: CASLGLAEINTGKLFF. The CDR3 DNA reads as TGTGCCAGTTTAGGACTAGCGGAGATAAACACCGGGAAGCTGTTTTTT.

The chain is built from TRBV30 and TRBJ2-3; the match to TRBD2 covers 10 bases. Germline values: CDR1 GTSNPN, CDR2 SVGIG (reference sequence). The CDR3 is 14 amino acids. V lost 5 bases to trimming and J lost 2 bases; unmatched junction nucleotides: 4. CDR3 DNA: TGTGCCTGGGGAGCGGGAGGGGCCACAGATACGCAGTATTTT. This translates into CAWGAGGATDTQYF.

The genes are TRBV27 and TRBJ1-2; D uncertain. There are 13 residues in the CDR3. With 5 bases removed from V and 4 bases from J, the gap between germline ends came to 11 bases. Looked up from germline, CDR1 is MNHEY and CDR2 is SMNVEV (reference sequence). CDR3 sequence (DNA): TGTGCCAGCAGTCCTAACAGTCCCTATGGCTACACCTTC. It yields the protein CASSPNSPYGYTF.

The V gene is TRBV7-6, the J gene TRBJ2-3; D might be TRBD2 (5 bases). Deletions cut 4 bases from V and 2 bases from J, with 19 bases between. Germline loops: CDR1 SGHVS, CDR2 FNYEAQ. The CDR3 loop spans 17 amino acids. Written as DNA, the CDR3 is TGTGCCAGCAGCTCTCCCCGGGGAAGCGGATACACAGATACGCAGTATTTT. Its protein is CASSSPRGSGYTDTQYF.

Regarding this clone: The same CDR3 is also encoded by other DNA sequences in this sample. The rearrangement uses TRBV27 and TRBJ1-5; D gene ambiguous. Germline-derived CDR1 and CDR2 are MNHEY and SMNVEV (reference sequence). Trimming removed 3 bases at V and 5 bases at J, with 8 bases between. The CDR3 consists of 13 residues. Here the CDR3 DNA reads TGTGCCAGCAGTTTGAAGGAGTATCAGCCCCAGCATTTT. It codes for CASSLKEYQPQHF.

The CDR3 protein is CASRAGYEQYF. The CDR3, as DNA: TGTGCCAGTAGAGCAGGCTACGAGCAGTACTTC. The chain couples TRBV19 to TRBJ2-7; D is ambiguous. V lost 6 bases and J lost 3, with 6 bases in between. Germline lookup yields CDR1 LNHDA and CDR2 SQIVND (reference sequence). CDR3 length: 11 residues.

The chain is built from TRBV28 and TRBJ2-1; 12 bases are a match to TRBD2. Germline trimming cut 5 bases from V and 4 bases from J; bases unmatched to any gene: 3. CDR1 is MDHEN, CDR2 SYDVKM, per germline. The CDR3 runs to 15 residues. CDR3 sequence: CASSRTSGAYNEQFF. The CDR3 nucleotides read TGTGCCAGCAGTCGGACTAGCGGGGCTTACAATGAGCAGTTCTTC. Complete variable domain (other parts from reference TRBV28 and TRBJ2-1): DVKVTQSSRYLVKRTGEKVFLECVQDMDHENMFWYRQDPGLGLRLIYFSYDVKMKEKGDIPEGYSVSREKKERFSLILESASTNQTSMYLCASSRTSGAYNEQFFGPGTRLTVL.

This chain uses TRBV4-3 with TRBJ2-7, with unresolved D. This CDR3 comprises 13 residues. V lost 0 bases, J lost 4 bases, and 7 bases lay in between. The germline gives CDR1 LGHNA, CDR2 YSLEER. Here the CDR3 reads CASSQDEDYEQYF. As DNA, the CDR3 is TGCGCCAGCAGCCAAGATGAGGATTACGAGCAGTACTTC.

The chain joins TRBV25-1 to TRBJ2-3; D is unclear. This CDR3 region has 14 residues. Trimming took 1 base from V and 6 from J, leaving 11 bases between them. Germline CDR1 is MGHDK and CDR2 is SYGVNS. CDR3 protein: CASSEFHSKDTQYF. For the CDR3, the DNA is TGTGCCAGCAGTGAATTCCACAGTAAGGATACGCAGTATTTT.

V gene TRBV19 combines with J gene TRBJ2-7, with 8 bases fitting TRBD1. This CDR3 has 15 amino acids. The V gene's germline CDR1 is LNHDA and CDR2 SQIVND (reference sequence). After removal of 2 bases from V and 4 bases from J, the junction contained 7 bases not matched to a gene. CDR3 nucleotide sequence: TGTGCCAGTAGTATAAACCAGGGGGCATCGTACGAGCAGTACTTC. This sequence encodes CASSINQGASYEQYF. The entire variable domain, with the rest obtained from reference TRBV19 and TRBJ2-7, is as follows: DGGITQSPKYLFRKEGQNVTLSCEQNLNHDAMYWYRQDPGQGLRLIYYSQIVNDFQKGDIAEGYSVSREKKESFPLTVTSAQKNPTAFYLCASSINQGASYEQYFGPGTRLTVT.

The chain has TRBV7-9 and TRBJ1-5; TRBD1 aligns across 8 bases. Germline V gives CDR1 SEHNR, CDR2 FQNEAQ (reference sequence). The CDR3 consists of 12 residues. V shed 5 bases, J shed 7 bases, and the junction held 1 base outside the gene matches. CDR3 loop: CASSNRGQPQHF. The CDR3 nucleotides are TGTGCCAGCAGCAACAGGGGGCAGCCCCAGCATTTT. Supplemented by reference TRBV7-9 and TRBJ1-5, the full variable domain reads DTGVSQNPRHKITKRGQNVTFRCDPISEHNRLYWYRQTLGQGPEFLTYFQNEAQLEKSRLLSDRFSAERPKGSFSTLEIQRTEQGDSAMYLCASSNRGQPQHFGDGTRLSIL.

The chain recombines TRBV7-9 with TRBJ2-4; 12 bases align to TRBD2. CDR3 length: 17 residues. V dropped 1 base and J dropped 6; count of bases not matched to a gene: 7. Germline V CDR1 and CDR2: SEHNR, FQNEAQ (reference sequence). The CDR3: CASSLGLAGGHGNIQYF. The CDR3 DNA reads TGTGCCAGCAGCTTAGGGCTAGCGGGAGGGCATGGAAACATTCAGTACTTC.

V is TRBV6-5 and J is TRBJ2-1, with no clear D. CDR1 and CDR2 from the germline V gene are MNHEY and SVGAGI. The CDR3 consists of 15 residues. Trimming left V 4 bases short and J 10 bases short, with 20 bases between. The CDR3 DNA reads TGTGCCAGCAGTTTAGAGTTTCAAGGCCGGAGCGAGCAGTTCTTC. It codes for CASSLEFQGRSEQFF.

DNA of the CDR3: TGTGCCAGCAGCTTAGGACAGATTAATGAAAAACTGTTTTTT. It specifies CASSLGQINEKLFF. The chain links TRBV7-9 to TRBJ1-4; tentative D call: TRBD1 (5 bases). The ends were cut back, 1 base at V and 4 bases at J, with 7 bases in the middle. Germline V gives CDR1 SEHNR, CDR2 FQNEAQ (reference sequence). The CDR3 spans 14 residues.